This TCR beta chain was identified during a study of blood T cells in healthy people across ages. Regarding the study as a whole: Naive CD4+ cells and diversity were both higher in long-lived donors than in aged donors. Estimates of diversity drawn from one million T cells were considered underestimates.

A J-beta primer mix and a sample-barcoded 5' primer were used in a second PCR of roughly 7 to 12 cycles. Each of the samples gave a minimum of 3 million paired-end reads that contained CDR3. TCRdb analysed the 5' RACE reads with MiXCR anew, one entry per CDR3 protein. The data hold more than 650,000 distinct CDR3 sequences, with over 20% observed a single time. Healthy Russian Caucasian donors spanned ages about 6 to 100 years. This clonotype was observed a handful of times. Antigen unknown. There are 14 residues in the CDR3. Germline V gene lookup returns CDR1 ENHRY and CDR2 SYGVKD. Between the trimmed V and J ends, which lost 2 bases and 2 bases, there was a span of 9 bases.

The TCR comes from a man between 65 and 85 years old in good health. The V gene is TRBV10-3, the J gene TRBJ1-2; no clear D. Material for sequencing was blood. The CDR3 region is CAISETAGNYGYTF. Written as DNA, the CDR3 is TGTGCCATCAGTGAGACTGCGGGCAACTATGGCTACACCTTC.